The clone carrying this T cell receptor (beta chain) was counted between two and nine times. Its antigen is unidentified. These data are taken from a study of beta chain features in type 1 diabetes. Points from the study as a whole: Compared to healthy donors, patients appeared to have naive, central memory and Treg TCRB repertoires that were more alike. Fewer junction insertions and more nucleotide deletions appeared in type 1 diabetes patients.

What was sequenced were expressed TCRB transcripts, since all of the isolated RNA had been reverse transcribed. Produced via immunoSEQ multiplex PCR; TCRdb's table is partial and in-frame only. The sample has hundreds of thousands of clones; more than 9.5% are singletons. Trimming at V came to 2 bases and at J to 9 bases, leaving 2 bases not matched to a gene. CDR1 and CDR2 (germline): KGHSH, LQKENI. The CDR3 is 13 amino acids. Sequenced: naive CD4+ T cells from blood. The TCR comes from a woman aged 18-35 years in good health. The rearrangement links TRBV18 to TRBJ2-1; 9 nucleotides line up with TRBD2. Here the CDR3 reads CASSPGGRAEQFF. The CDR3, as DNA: TGTGCCAGCTCACCAGGCGGGAGGGCTGAGCAGTTCTTC.